This T cell receptor beta chain stems from a study of shared clonotypes between healthy human individuals (dated by TCRdb to the early 2020s). At the level of the whole study: The cohort included a few men and a couple of women between 18 and 49 years of age. Libraries were prepared and TCR repertoires were sequenced by different laboratories using diverse techniques, in order to increase sequencing depth and limit assay-specific biases. To estimate repertoire size and how much clonotype sharing occurs between individuals, the study deeply sequenced the blood TCR repertoires of five healthy adults. Each donor's leukapheresis produced roughly between about 0.8 and 8.9 billion PBMCs. For each donor, CD4 naive and CD4 memory were each run on three plates, CD8 naive on two plates, and CD8 memory on one plate.

TCR CDR3 regions were amplified from genomic DNA by multiplex PCR using the deep immunoSEQ assay. For each cell subset, the extracted genomic DNA was distributed evenly across all wells of several immunoSEQ 96-well plates, and each plate served as one replicate. For sorted subsets, roughly 200 ng of genomic DNA, equivalent to 25,000 to 35,000 T cell genomes, went into each replicate PCR. The purified libraries were quantified using a Qubit 3.0 fluorometer, sized with a Bioanalyzer 2100, and then quantified again using the KAPA Library Quantification kit. A separate single-read 150-cycle Illumina NextSeq 550 flow cell was used to sequence each immunoSEQ 96-well plate. On the authors' methods: Because only junctional sequences without quality scores were contained in the immunoSEQ output, filtering matching that applied to full-length reads could not be performed. To assign V/J genes and CDR3, sequences were annotated using PyIR, a Python wrapper for IgBLAST v1.9, with IMGT germline references. Any read was removed if the V/J assignment was weak (E-value above 1e-6), the CDR3 was missing, or the read contained stop codons, out-of-frame junctions, or ambiguous translated residues. V3J clonotypes were defined as sequences sharing the same inferred V gene, J gene, and CDR3 amino acid sequence. The percentage overlap between two repertoires was calculated by dividing the number of shared unique clonotypes by the size of the smaller repertoire. Repertoire richness was assessed with RTK rarefaction, the Chao1 estimator, and Recon v2.1 estimates of unobserved clonotypes. Generation probabilities for all TCRbeta clonotypes obtained by the gDNA method from a handful of donors were computed using OLGA. Not all clones reach the TCRdb copy of this immuneACCESS table, which keeps in-frame sequences only. Checked studies attribute under half of the gap to unresolved V genes and leave the rest unexplained. V and J calls and clone size are given by that table; D and trimming were obtained from the DNA. In this sample the table shows fewer than 400,000 clones, around two thirds of which occur a single time. The top ten clonotypes cover about 9.4% of the sample.

Concerning this clone: Its target antigen remains unknown. No base qualities exist here, and no much larger clone lies one base off it. The same CDR3 also results from other DNA sequences found in this sample.

Donors were healthy HIV-negative adults with no recently reported acute infections or vaccinations. Every donor was a Caucasian adult living in Nashville, Tennessee, USA. Magnetic negative selection was used to enrich CD4+ T cells, after which naive cells were positively selected on CD45RA and the negative fraction became the memory subset. After blood collection by leukapheresis, PBMCs were isolated using Ficoll-Histopaque density gradient centrifugation and then cryopreserved in the vapor phase of liquid nitrogen. Analytical flow cytometry was used to check the purity and quantity of every magnetically sorted T cell population. Genomic DNA was isolated from every sorted fraction and measured by UV absorbance on a Nanodrop 2000c. What the work shows at the level of the full study, not this receptor alone: Compared with non-shared clonotypes, clonotypes shared by all four sorted-subset donors had higher generation probabilities. Pairwise subsampling indicated that sequencing depth was expected to affect the degree of clonotype sharing among donors. Because the study included only a small number of donors, the genetic and exposure-history diversity represented was limited. When several donors were compared, the shared fraction of clonotypes was 5% to 6.5% for naive CD4, around 3.5% for naive CD8, more than 2% for memory CD4, and less than 0.5% for memory CD8. Sampling was limited to blood, and TCR repertoires in tissue likely differ from TCR repertoires in blood. Rarefaction of sorted-subset datasets indicated incomplete sequencing despite the large sequencing depth. Larger estimated clonotype richness was generally found for naive subsets than for memory subsets.

As encoded in the germline V gene (reference sequence), CDR1 is WNHNN while CDR2 is SYGVQD. Compared with germline, V lacks 6 bases and J lacks 9 bases; bases without a gene match: 8. The CDR3 numbers 13 residues from cysteine through phenylalanine. This entry keeps only the CDR3 DNA: 39 bases, framed from base 1. The sequence links TRBV10-1 to TRBJ2-1; 7 middle bases align to TRBD1. Sequenced material: memory CD4+ T cells sorted from blood. This specimen's cell subset or site label, per the study, means: CD45RA-negative fraction. This receptor was taken from a man aged 25 to 45 in good health. The nucleotide sequence reads as follows: TGCGCCAGCAGCGGGGACAGATTGGGTGAGCAGTTCTTC. Translated, it gives CASSGDRLGEQFF.